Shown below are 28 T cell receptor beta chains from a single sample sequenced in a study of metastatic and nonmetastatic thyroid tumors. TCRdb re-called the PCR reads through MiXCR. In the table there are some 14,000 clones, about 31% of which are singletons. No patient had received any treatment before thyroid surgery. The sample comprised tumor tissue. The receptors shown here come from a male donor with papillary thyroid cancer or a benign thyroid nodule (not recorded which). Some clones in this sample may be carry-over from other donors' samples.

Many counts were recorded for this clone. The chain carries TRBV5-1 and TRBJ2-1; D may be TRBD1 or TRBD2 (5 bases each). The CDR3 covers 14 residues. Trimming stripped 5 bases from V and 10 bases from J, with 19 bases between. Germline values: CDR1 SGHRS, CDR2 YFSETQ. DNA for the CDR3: TGCGCCAGCAGGGGGACCTTCACCGCTCTCGAGCAGTTCTTC. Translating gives CASRGTFTALEQFF. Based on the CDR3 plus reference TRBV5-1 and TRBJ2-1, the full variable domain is KAGVTQTPRYLIKTRGQQVTLSCSPISGHRSVSWYQQTPGQGLQFLFEYFSETQRNKGNFPGRFSGRQFSNSRSEMNVSTLELGDSALYLCASRGTFTALEQFFGPGTRLTVL.

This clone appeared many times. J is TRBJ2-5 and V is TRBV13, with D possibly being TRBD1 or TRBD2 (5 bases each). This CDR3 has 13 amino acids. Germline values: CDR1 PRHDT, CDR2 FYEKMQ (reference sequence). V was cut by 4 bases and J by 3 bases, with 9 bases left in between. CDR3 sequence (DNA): TGTGCCAGCAGCTCCGGGGCAGAAGAGACCCAGTACTTC. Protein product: CASSSGAEETQYF.

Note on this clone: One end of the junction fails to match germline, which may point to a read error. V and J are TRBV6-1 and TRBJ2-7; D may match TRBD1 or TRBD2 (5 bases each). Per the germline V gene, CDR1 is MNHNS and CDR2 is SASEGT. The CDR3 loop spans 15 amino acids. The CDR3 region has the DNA TGTGCAAGCAGTGAAGATCTGGGGGAATTCTACGAGCAGTACTTC. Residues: CASSEDLGEFYEQYF.

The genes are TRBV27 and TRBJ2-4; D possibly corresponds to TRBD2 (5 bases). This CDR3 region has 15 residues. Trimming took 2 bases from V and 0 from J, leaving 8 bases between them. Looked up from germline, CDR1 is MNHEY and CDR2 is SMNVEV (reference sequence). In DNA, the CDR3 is TGTGCCAGCAGTTTAGAGGGCCTAGCCAAAAACATTCAGTACTTC. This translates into CASSLEGLAKNIQYF.

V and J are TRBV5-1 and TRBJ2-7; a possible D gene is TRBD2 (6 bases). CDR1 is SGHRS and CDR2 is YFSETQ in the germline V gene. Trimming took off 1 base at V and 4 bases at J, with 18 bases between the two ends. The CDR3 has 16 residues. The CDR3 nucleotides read TGCGCCAGCAGCTTGCGTTCCGTGGCAGGGACTTACGAGCAGTACTTC. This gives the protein CASSLRSVAGTYEQYF.

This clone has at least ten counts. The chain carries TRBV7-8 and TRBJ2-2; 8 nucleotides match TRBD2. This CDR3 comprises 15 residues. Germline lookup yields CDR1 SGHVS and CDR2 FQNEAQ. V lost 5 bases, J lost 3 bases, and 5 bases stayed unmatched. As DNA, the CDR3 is TGTGCCAGCAGCCCCGTCGGGGGGGACACCGGGGAGCTGTTTTTT. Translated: CASSPVGGDTGELFF. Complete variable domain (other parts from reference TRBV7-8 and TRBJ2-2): GAGVSQSPRYKVAKRGQDVALRCDPISGHVSLFWYQQALGQGPEFLTYFQNEAQLDKSGLPSDRFFAERPEGSVSTLKIQRTQQEDSAVYLCASSPVGGDTGELFFGEGSRLTVL.

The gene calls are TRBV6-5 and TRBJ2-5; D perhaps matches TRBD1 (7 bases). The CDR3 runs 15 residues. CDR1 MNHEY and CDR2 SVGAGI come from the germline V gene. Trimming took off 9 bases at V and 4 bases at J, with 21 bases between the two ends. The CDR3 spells CARIYSAGGRETQYF. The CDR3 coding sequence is TGTGCCAGAATTTACTCGGCAGGGGGGAGAGAGACCCAGTACTTC.

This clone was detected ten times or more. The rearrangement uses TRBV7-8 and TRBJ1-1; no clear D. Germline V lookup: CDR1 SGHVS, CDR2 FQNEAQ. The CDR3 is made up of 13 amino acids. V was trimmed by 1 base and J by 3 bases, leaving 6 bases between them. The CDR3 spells CASSLGSDTEAFF. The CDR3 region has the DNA TGTGCCAGCAGCTTAGGGTCGGACACTGAAGCTTTCTTT.

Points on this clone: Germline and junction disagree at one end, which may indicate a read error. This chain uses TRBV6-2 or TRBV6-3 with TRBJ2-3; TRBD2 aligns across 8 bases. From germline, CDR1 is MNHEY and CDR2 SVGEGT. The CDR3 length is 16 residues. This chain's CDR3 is CASSPTSGGYTDTQYF. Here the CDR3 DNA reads TGTGCCAGCAGTCCTACTAGCGGCGGATACACAGATACTCAGTATTTT.

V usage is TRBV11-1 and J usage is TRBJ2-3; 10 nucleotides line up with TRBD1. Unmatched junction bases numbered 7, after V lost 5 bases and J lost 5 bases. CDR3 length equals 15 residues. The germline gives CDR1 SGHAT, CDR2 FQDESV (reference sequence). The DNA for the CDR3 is TGTGCCAGCAGCGTCGACAGGGGGCAGGTAGATACGCAGTATTTT. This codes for CASSVDRGQVDTQYF.

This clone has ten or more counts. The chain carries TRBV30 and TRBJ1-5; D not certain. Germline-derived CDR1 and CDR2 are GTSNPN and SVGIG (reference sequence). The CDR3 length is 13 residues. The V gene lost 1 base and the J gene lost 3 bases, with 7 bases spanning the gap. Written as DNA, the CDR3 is TGTGCCTGGAGTGAGACATACAATCAGCCCCAGCATTTT. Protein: CAWSETYNQPQHF.

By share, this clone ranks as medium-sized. CDR3 region: CASSTTDTYEQYF. For the CDR3, the DNA is TGTGCCAGCAGTACTACTGATACCTACGAGCAGTACTTC. The chain is built from TRBV27 and TRBJ2-7, with unresolved D. This CDR3 contains 13 residues. V lost 5 bases to trimming and J lost 2 bases, with 10 bases between them. Germline V lookup: CDR1 MNHEY, CDR2 SMNVEV (reference sequence).

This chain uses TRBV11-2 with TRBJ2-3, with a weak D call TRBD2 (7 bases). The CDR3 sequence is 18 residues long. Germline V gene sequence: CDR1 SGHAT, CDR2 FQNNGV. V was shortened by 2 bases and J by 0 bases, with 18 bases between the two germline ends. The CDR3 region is CASSLLYSGGPSTDTQYF. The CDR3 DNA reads TGTGCCAGCAGCTTATTGTATTCGGGGGGCCCTAGCACAGATACGCAGTATTTT.

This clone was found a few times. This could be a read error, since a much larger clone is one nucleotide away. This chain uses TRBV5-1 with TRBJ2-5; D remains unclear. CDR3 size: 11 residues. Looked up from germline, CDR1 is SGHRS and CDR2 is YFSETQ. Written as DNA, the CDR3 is TGCGCCAGCAGCCGCCAGGAGACCAAGTACTTC. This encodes CASSRQETKYF.

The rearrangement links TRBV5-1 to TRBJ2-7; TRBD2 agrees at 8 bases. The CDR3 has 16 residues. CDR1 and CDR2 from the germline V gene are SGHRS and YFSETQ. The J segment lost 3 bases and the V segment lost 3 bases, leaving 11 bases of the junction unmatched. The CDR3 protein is CASSSPPGGRDYEQYF. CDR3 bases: TGCGCCAGCAGCTCTCCCCCGGGGGGGAGAGACTACGAGCAGTACTTC. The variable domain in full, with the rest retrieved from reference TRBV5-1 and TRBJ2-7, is KAGVTQTPRYLIKTRGQQVTLSCSPISGHRSVSWYQQTPGQGLQFLFEYFSETQRNKGNFPGRFSGRQFSNSRSEMNVSTLELGDSALYLCASSSPPGGRDYEQYFGPGTRLTVT.

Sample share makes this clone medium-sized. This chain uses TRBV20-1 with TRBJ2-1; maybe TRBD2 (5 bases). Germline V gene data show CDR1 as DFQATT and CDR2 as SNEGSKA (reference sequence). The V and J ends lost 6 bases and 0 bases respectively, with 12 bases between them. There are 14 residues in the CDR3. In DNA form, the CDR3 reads TGCAGTGCCGCTAGCCGCTACTCCTACAATGAGCAGTTCTTC. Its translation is CSAASRYSYNEQFF.

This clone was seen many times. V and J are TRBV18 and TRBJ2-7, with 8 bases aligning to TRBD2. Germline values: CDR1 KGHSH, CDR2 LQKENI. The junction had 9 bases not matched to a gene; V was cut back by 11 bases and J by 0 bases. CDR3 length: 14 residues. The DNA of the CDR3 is TGTGCCGCCGCGACTAGCGCGAGCTCCTACGAGCAGTACTTC. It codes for CAAATSASSYEQYF.

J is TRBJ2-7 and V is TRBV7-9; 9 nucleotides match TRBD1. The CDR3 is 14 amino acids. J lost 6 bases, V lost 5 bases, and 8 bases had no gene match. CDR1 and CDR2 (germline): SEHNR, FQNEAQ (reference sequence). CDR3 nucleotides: TGTGCCAGCAGCCAGGGACAGGGACGATCCGAGCAGTACTTC. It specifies CASSQGQGRSEQYF.

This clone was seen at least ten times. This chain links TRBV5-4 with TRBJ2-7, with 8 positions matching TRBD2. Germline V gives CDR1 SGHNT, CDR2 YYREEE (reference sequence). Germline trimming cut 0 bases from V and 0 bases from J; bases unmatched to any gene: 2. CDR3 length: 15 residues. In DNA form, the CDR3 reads TGTGCCAGCAGCTTGGCAGCGGGGGCCTCCTACGAGCAGTACTTC. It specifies CASSLAAGASYEQYF. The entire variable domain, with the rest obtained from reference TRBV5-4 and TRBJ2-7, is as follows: ETGVTQSPTHLIKTRGQQVTLRCSSQSGHNTVSWYQQALGQGPQFIFQYYREEENGRGNFPPRFSGLQFPNYSSELNVNALELDDSALYLCASSLAAGASYEQYFGPGTRLTVT.

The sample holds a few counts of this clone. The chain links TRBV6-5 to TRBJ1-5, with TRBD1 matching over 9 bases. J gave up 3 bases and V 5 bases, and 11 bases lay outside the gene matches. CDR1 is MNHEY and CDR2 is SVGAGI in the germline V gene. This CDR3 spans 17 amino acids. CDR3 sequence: CASSPLRTGAFNQPQHF. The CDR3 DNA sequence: TGTGCCAGCAGTCCACTAAGGACAGGGGCGTTCAATCAGCCCCAGCATTTT.

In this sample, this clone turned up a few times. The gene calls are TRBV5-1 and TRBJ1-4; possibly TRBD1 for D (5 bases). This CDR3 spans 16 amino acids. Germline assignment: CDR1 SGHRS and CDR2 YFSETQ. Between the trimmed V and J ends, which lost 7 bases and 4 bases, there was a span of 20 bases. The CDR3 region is CASAFTGGRVNEKLFF. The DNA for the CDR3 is TGCGCCAGCGCTTTTACCGGAGGCAGGGTTAATGAAAAACTGTTTTTT.

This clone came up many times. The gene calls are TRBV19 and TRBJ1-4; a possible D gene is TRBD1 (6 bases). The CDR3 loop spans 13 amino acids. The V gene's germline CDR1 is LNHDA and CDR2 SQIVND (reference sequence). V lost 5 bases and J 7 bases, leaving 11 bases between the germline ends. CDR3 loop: CASSPWTAEKLFF. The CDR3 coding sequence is TGTGCCAGTAGTCCGTGGACAGCTGAAAAACTGTTTTTT.

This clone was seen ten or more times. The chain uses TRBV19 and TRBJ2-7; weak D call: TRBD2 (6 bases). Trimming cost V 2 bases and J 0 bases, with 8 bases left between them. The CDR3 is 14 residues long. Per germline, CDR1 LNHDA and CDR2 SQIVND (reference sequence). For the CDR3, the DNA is TGTGCCAGTAGTATACAGGGAGGCTCCTACGAGCAGTACTTC. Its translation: CASSIQGGSYEQYF.

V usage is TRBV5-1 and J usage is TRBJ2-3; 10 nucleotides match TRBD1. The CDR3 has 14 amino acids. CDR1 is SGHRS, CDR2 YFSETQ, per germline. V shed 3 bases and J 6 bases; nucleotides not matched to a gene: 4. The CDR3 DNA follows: TGCGCCAGCAGCTCGGGACAGGGGATGGATACGCAGTATTTT. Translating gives CASSSGQGMDTQYF.

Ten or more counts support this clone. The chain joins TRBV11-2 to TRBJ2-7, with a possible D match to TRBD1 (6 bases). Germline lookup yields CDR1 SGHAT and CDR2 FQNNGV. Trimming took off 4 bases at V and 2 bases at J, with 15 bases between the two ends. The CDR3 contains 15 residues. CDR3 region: CASSSFRYRAYEQYF. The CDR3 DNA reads TGTGCCAGCAGCTCCTTTCGGTACAGGGCCTACGAGCAGTACTTC.

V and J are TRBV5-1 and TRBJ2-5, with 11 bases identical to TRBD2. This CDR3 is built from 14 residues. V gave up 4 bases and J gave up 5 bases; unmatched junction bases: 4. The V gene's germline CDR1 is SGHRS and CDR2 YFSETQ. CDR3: CASSLSGRGETQYF. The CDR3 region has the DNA TGCGCCAGCAGCCTTAGCGGGAGGGGCGAGACCCAGTACTTC.

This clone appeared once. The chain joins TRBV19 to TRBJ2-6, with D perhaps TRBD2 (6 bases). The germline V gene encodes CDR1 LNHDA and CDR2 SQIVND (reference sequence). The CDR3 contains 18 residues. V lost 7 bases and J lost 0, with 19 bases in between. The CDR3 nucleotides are TGTGCCAGTACGTCTCTAGCGTTACAAAGCTCTGGGGCCAACGTCCTGACTTTC. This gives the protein CASTSLALQSSGANVLTF.

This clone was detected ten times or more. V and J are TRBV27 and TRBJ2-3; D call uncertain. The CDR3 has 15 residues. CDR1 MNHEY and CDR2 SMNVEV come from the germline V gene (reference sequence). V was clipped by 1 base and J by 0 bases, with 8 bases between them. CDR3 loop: CASSLWEASTDTQYF. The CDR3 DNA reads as TGTGCCAGCAGTTTATGGGAAGCTAGCACAGATACGCAGTATTTT.